These 16 T cell receptor beta chains were all obtained from the same sample, sequenced in a study of CD8 T cells in Susac syndrome. With random hexamers, about 0.45 to 1 ug RNA was reverse transcribed. TCRdb used MiXCR to reprocess the immunoSEQ multiplex PCR reads, holding one entry per CDR3 protein. The sample lists some 110,000 distinct CDR3 sequences; roughly 95% were seen once. The sequenced material came from CD8+ T cells from PBMCs. All receptors come from a human donor with Susac syndrome.

The CDR3 sequence: CASSNTGENTEAFF. In DNA form, the CDR3 reads TGTGCCAGCAGTAATACAGGGGAAAACACTGAAGCTTTCTTT. V is TRBV13 and J is TRBJ1-1, with TRBD1 matching over 7 bases. V shed 6 bases, J shed 2 bases, and the junction held 6 bases outside the gene matches. CDR3 size: 14 residues. Per germline, CDR1 PRHDT and CDR2 FYEKMQ (reference sequence).

This clonotype appeared once. The J gene is TRBJ2-5, the V gene TRBV7-2; D gene uncertain. V lost 3 bases, J lost 0 bases, and 8 bases lay in between. Per the germline V gene, CDR1 is SGHTA and CDR2 is FQGNSA. CDR3 length: 14 amino acids. The CDR3 bases are TGTGCCAGCAGCTTGGTTTTGTACCAAGAGACCCAGTACTTC. Amino acid sequence: CASSLVLYQETQYF.

The V call is TRBV6-5, the J call TRBJ1-5; weak D call: TRBD1 (5 bases). The CDR3 spans 13 residues. The germline V gene encodes CDR1 MNHEY and CDR2 SVGAGI. V was pared by 2 bases and J by 3 bases, with 5 bases between. The CDR3 coding sequence is TGTGCCAGCAGTTACGGGGCCAATCAGCCCCAGCATTTT. Residues: CASSYGANQPQHF.

The chain joins TRBV4-1 to TRBJ2-3; TRBD1 aligns across 11 bases. After removal of 3 bases from V and 5 bases from J, the junction contained 4 bases not matched to a gene. Germline V gene lookup returns CDR1 MGHRA and CDR2 YSYEKL. The CDR3 has 15 residues. This CDR3 reads CASSHLGQGEDTQYF. CDR3 DNA: TGCGCCAGCAGCCACCTGGGACAGGGGGAAGATACGCAGTATTTT.

This chain joins TRBV12-3 or TRBV12-4 and TRBJ1-5; perhaps TRBD1 as D (6 bases). The CDR3 length is 15 residues. The V end was cut by 2 bases, the J end by 1 base, with 9 bases between. CDR3 sequence: CASSLSGASNQPQHF. The CDR3 DNA reads as TGTGCCAGCAGTTTATCAGGGGCCAGCAATCAGCCCCAGCATTTT.

The chain carries TRBV29-1 and TRBJ2-7, with D possibly being TRBD2 (7 bases). V gave up 6 bases and J gave up 2 bases, with 17 bases separating them. Germline CDR1 reads SQVTM; CDR2 reads ANQGSEA. The CDR3 length is 14 residues. Here the CDR3 DNA reads TGCAGCGTCCGCTCGGCGGGGGCACCCTACGAGCAGTACTTC. Amino acid sequence: CSVRSAGAPYEQYF.

This chain connects TRBV4-1 to TRBJ2-5, with a weak D call TRBD1 (6 bases). Germline V lookup: CDR1 MGHRA, CDR2 YSYEKL. The V end was cut by 0 bases, the J end by 5 bases, with 13 bases between. This CDR3 contains 15 residues. The CDR3 DNA is TGCGCCAGCAGCCAAGAAGGTACTCAGGGGGAGACCCAGTACTTC. Translating it yields CASSQEGTQGETQYF.

The rearrangement joins TRBV12-3 or TRBV12-4 to TRBJ1-1; D is uncertain. CDR3 length: 12 residues. The V and J ends lost 5 bases and 4 bases respectively, with 8 bases between them. DNA of the CDR3: TGTGCCAGCAGTACCCTGGGCACTGAAGCTTTCTTT. Translating it yields CASSTLGTEAFF.

The gene calls are TRBV12-3 or TRBV12-4 and TRBJ2-3; the match to TRBD2 covers 12 bases. With 8 bases clipped from V and 0 bases from J, the junction kept 6 bases outside the gene matches. The CDR3 has 16 amino acids. The CDR3 coding sequence is TGTGCCAGCGGGCGGACTAGCGGGGCTAGCACAGATACGCAGTATTTT. Protein: CASGRTSGASTDTQYF.

This clonotype was seen only a few times. V usage is TRBV7-2 and J usage is TRBJ2-7; the D gene could be TRBD1 or TRBD2 (5 bases each). Per germline, CDR1 SGHTA and CDR2 FQGNSA. There are 12 residues in the CDR3. Trimming cost V 5 bases and J 6 bases, with 11 bases left between them. The CDR3 sequence: CASSTGTGEQYF. CDR3 nucleotide sequence: TGTGCCAGCAGCACTGGGACGGGCGAGCAGTACTTC.

This chain links TRBV7-9 with TRBJ2-1, with TRBD2 as a possible D gene (5 bases). Trimming shortened V by 4 bases and J by 8 bases, and 15 bases separated the two germline ends. The CDR3 contains 14 residues. Germline V gene lookup returns CDR1 SEHNR and CDR2 FQNEAQ (reference sequence). The chain's CDR3 is CASSSPAGLHEQFF. In DNA form, the CDR3 reads TGTGCCAGCAGCTCCCCCGCGGGCCTCCATGAGCAGTTCTTC. The whole variable domain, filled in from reference TRBV7-9 and TRBJ2-1, reads DTGVSQNPRHKITKRGQNVTFRCDPISEHNRLYWYRQTLGQGPEFLTYFQNEAQLEKSRLLSDRFSAERPKGSFSTLEIQRTEQGDSAMYLCASSSPAGLHEQFFGPGTRLTVL.

The chain employs TRBV7-9 and TRBJ1-2, with D perhaps TRBD1 (6 bases). V was pared by 6 bases and J by 6 bases, with 14 bases between. The CDR3 spans 13 residues. Germline lookup yields CDR1 SEHNR and CDR2 FQNEAQ (reference sequence). As DNA, the CDR3 is TGTGCCAGCAGTCCCCTCCGGACAGATGGCTACACCTTC. It specifies CASSPLRTDGYTF.

V is TRBV6-5 and J is TRBJ1-2, with D possibly being TRBD1 (5 bases). V dropped 0 bases and J dropped 7 bases, with 9 bases sitting between them. CDR1 and CDR2 (germline): MNHEY, SVGAGI. The CDR3 sequence is 13 residues long. This CDR3 is CASSYSQGGGYTF. CDR3 nucleotides: TGTGCCAGCAGTTACTCGCAGGGCGGTGGCTACACCTTC.

V usage is TRBV6-5 and J usage is TRBJ1-1; D possibly corresponds to TRBD1 (5 bases). In germline, CDR1 is MNHEY, CDR2 SVGAGI. The CDR3 has 13 amino acids. The V end lost 5 bases, the J end lost 8 bases, and 15 bases lay between the germline ends. In nucleotides, the CDR3 is TGTGCCAGCAGTCCACTCGGGGCGGTAGAAGCTTTCTTT. As protein: CASSPLGAVEAFF.

The rearrangement links TRBV7-6 to TRBJ1-2; D is ambiguous. Germline V lookup: CDR1 SGHVS, CDR2 FNYEAQ. The ends were cut back, 2 bases at V and 8 bases at J, with 15 bases in the middle. The CDR3 has 14 residues. DNA for the CDR3: TGTGCCAGCAGCTTACGGGAATCTTCGGACGGCTACACCTTC. Its translation is CASSLRESSDGYTF. The full variable domain, in which reference TRBV7-6 and TRBJ1-2 provide the parts outside the CDR3, is GAGVSQSPRYKVTKRGQDVALRCDPISGHVSLYWYRQALGQGPEFLTYFNYEAQQDKSGLPNDRFSAERPEGSISTLTIQRTEQRDSAMYRCASSLRESSDGYTFGSGTRLTVV.

The rearrangement joins TRBV7-2 to TRBJ2-4, with D uncertain. The ends were cut back, 1 base at V and 0 bases at J, with 13 bases in the middle. Germline V CDR1 and CDR2: SGHTA, FQGNSA. CDR3 size: 17 residues. The CDR3 nucleotides read TGTGCCAGCAGCTTAGACCGTCCAGTCCTAGCCAAAAACATTCAGTACTTC. Amino acids: CASSLDRPVLAKNIQYF. Filled out from reference TRBV7-2 and TRBJ2-4, the complete variable domain reads GAGVSQSPSNKVTEKGKDVELRCDPISGHTALYWYRQSLGQGLEFLIYFQGNSAPDKSGLPSDRFSAERTGGSVSTLTIQRTQQEDSAVYLCASSLDRPVLAKNIQYFGAGTRLSVL.